This TCR beta chain was captured in a study of shared clonotypes between healthy human individuals (dated by TCRdb to 2018 to 2020). Turning to the overall study: The cohort included three men and two women between 18 and 49 years of age. Per donor, three plates each were used for CD4 naive and CD4 memory, two for CD8 naive, and one for CD8 memory. Blood TCR repertoires of several healthy adults were deeply sequenced to estimate repertoire size and the extent of clonotype sharing between individuals. To increase sequencing depth and limit assay-specific biases, TCR repertoire library preparation and sequencing were carried out by different laboratories using diverse techniques. Between about 0.85 and 9.5 billion PBMCs per donor were obtained by leukapheresis. Beyond this particular receptor, the publication reports: Larger estimated clonotype richness was generally found for naive subsets than for memory subsets. Pairwise subsampling indicated that sequencing depth was expected to affect the degree of clonotype sharing among donors. Rarefaction of sorted-subset datasets indicated incomplete sequencing despite the large sequencing depth. Across a handful of donors, roughly 5.4% of naive CD4, approximately 4% of naive CD8, roughly 2.2% of memory CD4, and 0.4% to 0.45% of memory CD8 clonotypes were shared. Higher generation probabilities were observed for clonotypes shared by all four sorted-subset donors than for non-shared clonotypes. Sampling was limited to blood, and TCR repertoires in tissue likely differ from TCR repertoires in blood. Because the study included only a small number of donors, the genetic and exposure-history diversity represented was limited.

As concerns this clone: Its antigen specificity is not known. No base qualities exist here, and no much larger clone lies one base off it.

The donors were healthy, HIV-negative adults who had no recently reported acute infections or vaccinations. Only Caucasian adults living in Nashville, Tennessee, USA were represented among the donors. CD4+ T cells were enriched by magnetic negative selection, after which naive cells were positively selected on CD45RA and the negative fraction was taken as the memory subset. After blood collection by leukapheresis, PBMCs were isolated using Ficoll-Histopaque density gradient centrifugation and then cryopreserved in the vapor phase of liquid nitrogen. Analytical flow cytometry was used to check the purity and quantity of each magnetically sorted T cell population. Each sorted fraction had its genomic DNA isolated and then quantified by UV absorbance on a Nanodrop 2000c. Using the deep immunoSEQ assay, TCR CDR3 regions were amplified from genomic DNA by multiplex PCR. Extracted genomic DNA from each cell subset was distributed evenly across all wells of several immunoSEQ 96-well plates, and each plate was treated as a replicate. Each replicate PCR for sorted subsets received roughly 200 ng genomic DNA, equal to tens of thousands of T cell genomes. The purified libraries were quantified using a Qubit 3.0 fluorometer, sized with a Bioanalyzer 2100, and then quantified again using the KAPA Library Quantification kit. Each immunoSEQ 96-well plate was sequenced on its own single-read 150-cycle Illumina NextSeq 550 flow cell. Processing in the source paper ran as follows. Because only junctional sequences without quality scores were contained in the immunoSEQ output, filtering matching that applied to full-length reads could not be performed. Sequences were annotated with PyIR, a Python wrapper for IgBLAST v1.9, and V/J genes and CDR3 were assigned using IMGT germline references. Reads were removed for weak V/J assignments (E-value above 1e-6), missing CDR3, stop codons, out-of-frame junctions, or ambiguous translated residues. V3J clonotypes were defined as sequences sharing an identical inferred V gene, J gene, and CDR3 amino acid sequence. Percentage overlap between repertoires was calculated by dividing the number of shared unique clonotypes by the size of the smaller repertoire. Three approaches were used to assess repertoire richness: RTK rarefaction, the Chao1 estimator, and Recon v2.1 estimates of unobserved clonotypes. For all TCRbeta clonotypes obtained by the gDNA method from a handful of donors, generation probabilities were computed with OLGA. Sourced from immuneACCESS, this table was stored by TCRdb with only in-frame sequences that have V and J called. A share of the clones is absent; for the studies checked, an unresolved V gene accounts for under half, and the remainder has no known explanation. The DNA gave D and trimming, while V, J and clone size come from that table. The sample has about 960,000 clones on record, approximately 80% of them singletons. The ten largest clonotypes hold approximately 1.5% of the sample.

V lost 4 bases and J lost 7 bases, and the count of bases not matched to a germline gene is 7. The CDR3 contains 14 residues, cysteine and phenylalanine counted. Of the read, only the CDR3 DNA is kept; its 42 bases are in frame from base 1. The germline V gene sets CDR1 to SGHVS and CDR2 to FQNEAQ. The chain is encoded by TRBV7-8 joined to TRBJ1-2, with 9 middle bases fitting TRBD1. This sequence was found in a man aged 18 to 29 in good health. The sequencing input was memory CD4+ T cells sorted from blood. Read against the paper, the sample's cell subset or site label means: CD45RA-negative fraction. CDR3 reads: CASSSGQGGSGYTF. The DNA is as follows: TGTGCCAGCAGCTCGGGACAGGGAGGAAGTGGCTACACCTTC.